The table lists the clone carrying this TCR beta chain with many counts. Its antigen is as yet unknown. This entry is derived from a study of CD8 T cells in ankylosing spondylitis. TCRdb re-called the 5' RACE reads with MiXCR, one entry per CDR3 protein. The sample has approximately 69,000 distinct CDR3 sequences; 5.3% are singletons. Broader study findings: Reportedly, disease-linked clones are significantly enriched in ankylosing spondylitis patients' matched synovial fluid. A CD8+ phenotype characterized the disease-linked clones, which were relatively rare in peripheral blood.

The sequence was obtained from a male donor with ankylosing spondylitis or in good health (not recorded which). Input material: blood, either unsorted or a sorted T cell fraction (not recorded which).

The DNA of the CDR3 is TGTGCCACCAGTGATTTCCCCAGAGGAGGCCAGTACTTC. Amino acid sequence: CATSDFPRGGQYF. V is TRBV24-1 and J is TRBJ2-5; a possible D gene is TRBD2 (5 bases). V lost 1 base and J lost 10, with 12 bases in between. Germline V lookup: CDR1 KGHDR, CDR2 SFDVKD. The CDR3 consists of 13 residues.